Reported below is one T cell receptor beta chain. Assay used: immunoSEQ multiplex PCR; TCRdb lists only in-frame clones, some missing. Here the sample spans 32,000 or so clones, about 92% being singletons. The data stem from a study of monozygotic twins with cystic fibrosis. After removal of 5 bases from V and 6 bases from J, the junction contained 10 bases not matched to a gene. CDR3 length equals 16 residues. The germline V gene has CDR1 SGHTA and CDR2 FQGNSA. Sequencing was carried out using blood. V is TRBV7-2 and J is TRBJ2-2, with 9 bases that match TRBD1. This TCR was recovered from a girl under 10 years old with cystic fibrosis. The CDR3 region is CASSLVQGAGSGELFF. CDR3 nucleotide sequence: TGTGCCAGCAGCCTTGTACAGGGGGCTGGTTCCGGGGAGCTGTTTTTT.